Reported below is one T cell receptor beta chain. Amplified TCR beta CDR3 regions derived from RNA transcripts. Using the HTBI primer set, a first-round RT-PCR was run on the TCR CDR3. TCRdb independently ran MiXCR on the multiplex PCR reads; one entry per CDR3 protein. The table shows roughly 640,000 distinct CDR3 sequences, with about 16% occurring only once. The data originate from a study of T cells in Graves' hyperthyroidism and ophthalmopathy. Study-level background: Peripheral blood sampling occurred at initial diagnosis, before any treatment.

The V and J ends lost 3 bases and 3 bases respectively, with 23 bases between them. The CDR3 length is 17 residues. Germline loops: CDR1 GTSNPN, CDR2 SVGIG (reference sequence). The chain recombines TRBV30 with TRBJ1-1, with TRBD1 as a possible D gene (6 bases). The sample taken for sequencing was blood. This receptor was identified in a middle-aged woman with Graves' ophthalmopathy. Here the CDR3 reads CAWSLPGAGLSDTEAFF. DNA for the CDR3: TGTGCCTGGAGCCTTCCAGGGGCCGGTTTGTCGGACACTGAAGCTTTCTTT.